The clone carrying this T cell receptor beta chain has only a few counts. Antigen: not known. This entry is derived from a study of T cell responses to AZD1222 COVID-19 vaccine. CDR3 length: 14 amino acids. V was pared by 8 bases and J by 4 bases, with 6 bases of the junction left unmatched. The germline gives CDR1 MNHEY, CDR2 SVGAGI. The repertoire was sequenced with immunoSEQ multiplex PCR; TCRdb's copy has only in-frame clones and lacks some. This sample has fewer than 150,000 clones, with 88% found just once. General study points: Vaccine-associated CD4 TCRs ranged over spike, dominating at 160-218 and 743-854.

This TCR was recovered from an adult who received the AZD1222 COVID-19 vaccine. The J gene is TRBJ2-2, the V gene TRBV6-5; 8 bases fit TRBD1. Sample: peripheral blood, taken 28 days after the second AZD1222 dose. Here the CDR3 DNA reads TGTGCCAGCGGCGGGACAGGACGCACCGGGGAGCTGTTTTTT. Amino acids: CASGGTGRTGELFF.